These T cell receptor beta chains were read from a single sample in a study of neoadjuvant anti-PD-1 for oral cavity cancer. This table comes from immunoSEQ multiplex PCR, and its TCRdb copy is limited to in-frame clones, with some not included. Of approximately 72,000 clones listed, about four fifths are singletons. The source was PBMCs, collected before nivolumab (anti-PD-1) treatment. Receptor source: a person between 40 and 79 years old with oral cavity squamous cell carcinoma. Each CDR3 is given with its conserved first and last residue. The order of the fields is J gene, V gene, CDR3 protein.

J: TRBJ1-2
V: TRBV6-5
CDR3: CASSYAGRDGYTF

J: TRBJ2-2
V: TRBV19
CDR3: CASTLAVKVTGELFF

J: TRBJ1-5
V: TRBV7-9
CDR3: CASSPPGMGQPQHF

J: TRBJ1-2
V: TRBV20-1
CDR3: CSASGGGYTF

J: TRBJ2-5
V: TRBV5-1
CDR3: CASSPQTGKETQYF

J: TRBJ2-7
V: TRBV6-5
CDR3: CASSYDRGPYEQYF

J: TRBJ2-3
V: TRBV4-2
CDR3: CASSQGTADTQYF

J: TRBJ2-5
V: TRBV6-1
CDR3: CASSEFVSRQETQYF

J: TRBJ1-1
V: TRBV5-1
CDR3: CASSLEGRLLTEAFF

J: TRBJ1-2
V: TRBV4-2
CDR3: CASSQDMNPGRYGYTF

J: TRBJ1-2
V: TRBV7-9
CDR3: CASSLDGGTGYTDGYTF

J: TRBJ2-3
V: TRBV5-5
CDR3: CASSLNTDTQYF

J: TRBJ1-2
V: TRBV9
CDR3: CASRAGTGGYGYTF

J: TRBJ1-6
V: TRBV5-1
CDR3: CASTGTGADSPLHF

J: TRBJ1-1
V: TRBV5-8
CDR3: CASSSRGANTEAFF

J: TRBJ2-7
V: TRBV4-1
CDR3: CASSQGEDAYEQYF

J: TRBJ1-6
V: TRBV10-1
CDR3: CASSVGKPLHF

J: TRBJ1-2
V: TRBV25-1
CDR3: CASSESNLRYTF

J: TRBJ2-6
V: TRBV7-8
CDR3: CASSSLTSGANVLTF

J: TRBJ1-2
V: TRBV5-1
CDR3: CASSGRSGYTF

J: TRBJ1-2
V: TRBV10-3
CDR3: CAINAGPNYGYTF

J: TRBJ1-1
V: TRBV5-1
CDR3: CASSWDRHTEAFF

J: TRBJ1-6
V: TRBV6-1
CDR3: CASSDEDRDLVSSYNSPLHF

J: TRBJ1-3
V: TRBV5-6
CDR3: CASSLTGRRGNTIYF

J: TRBJ1-1
V: TRBV7-6
CDR3: CASSLSAGQTEAFF

J: TRBJ2-3
V: TRBV27
CDR3: CASSPVAAQDTQYF

J: TRBJ1-1
V: TRBV6-5
CDR3: CASNRGADTAEAFF

J: TRBJ2-1
V: TRBV6-5
CDR3: CASRAGGARGEQFF

J: TRBJ2-5
V: TRBV4-1
CDR3: CASSQGNRGQETQYF

J: TRBJ1-1
V: TRBV4-2
CDR3: CASSQDLIAEAFF

J: TRBJ1-5
V: TRBV30
CDR3: CAWSGDSNQPQHF

J: TRBJ1-5
V: TRBV28
CDR3: CASSFQSSNQPQHF

J: TRBJ1-3
V: TRBV27
CDR3: CASSLNIQGKRSGNTIYF

J: TRBJ2-2
V: TRBV7-9
CDR3: CASSPEVNTGELFF

J: TRBJ1-5
V: TRBV28
CDR3: CASRQGVGGQPQHF

J: TRBJ2-1
V: TRBV25-1
CDR3: CASGNEAGLADYNEQFF

J: TRBJ2-7
V: TRBV13
CDR3: CASSLVYGNEQYF

J: TRBJ2-3
V: TRBV13
CDR3: CASSFRLTDTQYF